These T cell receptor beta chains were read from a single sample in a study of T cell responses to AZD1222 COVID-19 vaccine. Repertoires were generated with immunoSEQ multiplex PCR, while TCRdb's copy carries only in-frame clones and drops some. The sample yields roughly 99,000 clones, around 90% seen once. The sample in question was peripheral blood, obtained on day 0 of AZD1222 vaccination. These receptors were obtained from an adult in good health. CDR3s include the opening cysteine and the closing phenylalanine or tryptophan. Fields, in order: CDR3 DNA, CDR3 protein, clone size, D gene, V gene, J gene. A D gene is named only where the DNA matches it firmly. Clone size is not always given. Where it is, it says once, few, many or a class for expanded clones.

CDR3nt: TGTGCCAGTAGTATAGGTGGTAGGGCCCCCACAGATACGCAGTATTTT
CDR3aa: CASSIGGRAPTDTQYF
abundance: NA
d_gene: NA
v_gene: TRBV19
j_gene: TRBJ2-3

CDR3nt: TGTGCCAGCAGCCCCGACGGGACTAGACCCAATGAGCAGTTCTTC
CDR3aa: CASSPDGTRPNEQFF
abundance: NA
d_gene: TRBD2
v_gene: TRBV9
j_gene: TRBJ2-1

CDR3nt: TGTGCCAGAAGCTCAGGGGGTATTAGCGGGGTCTACAATGAGCAGTTCTTC
CDR3aa: CARSSGGISGVYNEQFF
abundance: few
d_gene: NA
v_gene: TRBV5-3
j_gene: TRBJ2-1

CDR3nt: TGCGCCAGCAGCCGGGACGGGAACGCCTATAATTCACCCCTCCACTTT
CDR3aa: CASSRDGNAYNSPLHF
abundance: NA
d_gene: NA
v_gene: TRBV5-1
j_gene: TRBJ1-6

CDR3nt: TGTGCCAGCAGCCAGCAGACAGGGGGCCATGAAAAACTGTTTTTT
CDR3aa: CASSQQTGGHEKLFF
abundance: NA
d_gene: TRBD1
v_gene: TRBV4-2
j_gene: TRBJ1-4

CDR3nt: TGCGCCAGCAGCTTGGTATCGGACAATGAGCAGTTCTTC
CDR3aa: CASSLVSDNEQFF
abundance: NA
d_gene: NA
v_gene: TRBV5-1
j_gene: TRBJ2-1

CDR3nt: TGTGCTAGTGGTTTGGTAAACAGGGTTGGCTACACCTTC
CDR3aa: CASGLVNRVGYTF
abundance: NA
d_gene: NA
v_gene: TRBV12-5
j_gene: TRBJ1-2

CDR3nt: TGTGCCAGCAGCGGGGAGCCAGGAGTGAACACTGAAGCTTTCTTT
CDR3aa: CASSGEPGVNTEAFF
abundance: NA
d_gene: NA
v_gene: TRBV5-4
j_gene: TRBJ1-1

CDR3nt: TGTGCCAGCAGCCAAGGAAGGTATGGAAACACCATATATTTT
CDR3aa: CASSQGRYGNTIYF
abundance: once
d_gene: NA
v_gene: TRBV3-1/TRBV3-2
j_gene: TRBJ1-3

CDR3nt: TGTGTCAGAAGCTTAGCTAGCGGGAGAGACGAGCAGTACTTC
CDR3aa: CVRSLASGRDEQYF
abundance: NA
d_gene: NA
v_gene: TRBV7-5
j_gene: TRBJ2-7

CDR3nt: TGTGCCAGCAGTGTAGAGGGCTACAATGAGCAGTTCTTC
CDR3aa: CASSVEGYNEQFF
abundance: once
d_gene: NA
v_gene: TRBV2
j_gene: TRBJ2-1

CDR3nt: TGTGCCAGCAGTCCGCCGGGCCGGAACACTGAAGCTTTCTTT
CDR3aa: CASSPPGRNTEAFF
abundance: NA
d_gene: NA
v_gene: TRBV5-4
j_gene: TRBJ1-1

CDR3nt: TGTGCCAGCAGCTTAACCGGGACCGGGGAGCTGTTTTTT
CDR3aa: CASSLTGTGELFF
abundance: NA
d_gene: NA
v_gene: TRBV7-9
j_gene: TRBJ2-2

CDR3nt: TGTGCCACGGGTAGCTCCGACTCTGGAAACACCATATATTTT
CDR3aa: CATGSSDSGNTIYF
abundance: NA
d_gene: NA
v_gene: TRBV24-1
j_gene: TRBJ1-3

CDR3nt: TGCGCCAGCAGTGTAGGACTAGCGAAAAACAATGAGCAGTTCTTC
CDR3aa: CASSVGLAKNNEQFF
abundance: once
d_gene: TRBD2
v_gene: TRBV10-1
j_gene: TRBJ2-1

CDR3nt: TGTGCCAGCAGTACAGGGGGTATCTACGAGCAGTACTTC
CDR3aa: CASSTGGIYEQYF
abundance: NA
d_gene: TRBD1
v_gene: TRBV6-2/TRBV6-3
j_gene: TRBJ2-7

CDR3nt: TGCGCCAGCAGCCAAGATGAGCGGGGCTACAATGAGCAGTTCTTC
CDR3aa: CASSQDERGYNEQFF
abundance: NA
d_gene: TRBD2
v_gene: TRBV4-1
j_gene: TRBJ2-1

CDR3nt: TGTGCCAGCAGCTTAATGGCCGTCGGAGCTAACAATGAGCAGTTCTTC
CDR3aa: CASSLMAVGANNEQFF
abundance: NA
d_gene: NA
v_gene: TRBV7-3
j_gene: TRBJ2-1

CDR3nt: TGCGCCAGCCGACTAGCATCGGCCCCAAATACGCAGTATTTT
CDR3aa: CASRLASAPNTQYF
abundance: NA
d_gene: TRBD2
v_gene: TRBV5-1
j_gene: TRBJ2-3

CDR3nt: TGCGCCAGCAGCTTTGGGGCGGCGACGGAAAAACTGTTTTTT
CDR3aa: CASSFGAATEKLFF
abundance: NA
d_gene: NA
v_gene: TRBV5-1
j_gene: TRBJ1-4

CDR3nt: TGTGCCAGCAGTTCACCTCGTGAAGGACAGGGGCACTACGAGCAGTACTTC
CDR3aa: CASSSPREGQGHYEQYF
abundance: NA
d_gene: TRBD1
v_gene: TRBV28
j_gene: TRBJ2-7

CDR3nt: TGCGCCAGCAGCTGGACTAGCCGTTCCTACGAGCAGTACTTC
CDR3aa: CASSWTSRSYEQYF
abundance: NA
d_gene: TRBD2
v_gene: TRBV5-1
j_gene: TRBJ2-7

CDR3nt: TGTGCCAGCAGCTCGGAAGGGGGGGGAGAGACCCAGTACTTC
CDR3aa: CASSSEGGGETQYF
abundance: NA
d_gene: NA
v_gene: TRBV5-4
j_gene: TRBJ2-5

CDR3nt: TGTGCCAGCAGCGGACAGACGCTAGCCAAAAACATTCAGTACTTC
CDR3aa: CASSGQTLAKNIQYF
abundance: NA
d_gene: NA
v_gene: TRBV6-6
j_gene: TRBJ2-4

CDR3nt: TGTGCCGTCGGGGGGCTCAGCAATCAGCCCCAGCATTTT
CDR3aa: CAVGGLSNQPQHF
abundance: NA
d_gene: NA
v_gene: TRBV7-9
j_gene: TRBJ1-5

CDR3nt: TGTGCCAGCAGCGTCGGGGGAAGTGGCAATCAGCCCCAGCATTTT
CDR3aa: CASSVGGSGNQPQHF
abundance: NA
d_gene: NA
v_gene: TRBV5-4
j_gene: TRBJ1-5